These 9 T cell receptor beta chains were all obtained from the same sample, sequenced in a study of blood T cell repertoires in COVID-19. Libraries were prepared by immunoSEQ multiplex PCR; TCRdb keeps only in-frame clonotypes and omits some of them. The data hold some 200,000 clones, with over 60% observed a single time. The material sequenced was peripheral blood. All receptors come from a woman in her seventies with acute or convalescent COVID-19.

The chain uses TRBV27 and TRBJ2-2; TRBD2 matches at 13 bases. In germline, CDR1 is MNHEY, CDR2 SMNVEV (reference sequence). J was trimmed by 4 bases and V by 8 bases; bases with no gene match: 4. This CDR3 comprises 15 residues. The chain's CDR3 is CASGLAGALTGELFF. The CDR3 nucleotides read TGTGCCAGCGGACTAGCGGGAGCGCTCACCGGGGAGCTGTTTTTT.

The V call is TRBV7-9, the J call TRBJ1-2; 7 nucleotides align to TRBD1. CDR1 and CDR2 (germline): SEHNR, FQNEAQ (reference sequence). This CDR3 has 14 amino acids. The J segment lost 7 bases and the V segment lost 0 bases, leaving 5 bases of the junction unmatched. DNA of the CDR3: TGTGCCAGCAGCTTAGCAGGGGGCGCGGGTGGCTACACCTTC. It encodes CASSLAGGAGGYTF.

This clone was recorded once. CDR3 nucleotide sequence: TGTGCCAGCAGCCGTGGGACACGAGTCTATGGCTACACCTTC. Encoded protein: CASSRGTRVYGYTF. The genes are TRBV3-1 (or the pseudogene TRBV3-2) and TRBJ1-2; D is perhaps TRBD1 (6 bases). The germline V gene encodes CDR1 LGHDT and CDR2 YNNKEL (reference sequence). V was trimmed by 4 bases and J by 4 bases, leaving 13 bases between them. This CDR3 spans 14 amino acids.

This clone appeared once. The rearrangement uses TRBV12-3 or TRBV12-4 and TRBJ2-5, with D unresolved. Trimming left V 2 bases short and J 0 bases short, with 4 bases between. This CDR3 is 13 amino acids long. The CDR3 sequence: CASSLYYQETQYF. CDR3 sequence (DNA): TGTGCCAGCAGTTTATACTACCAAGAGACCCAGTACTTC.

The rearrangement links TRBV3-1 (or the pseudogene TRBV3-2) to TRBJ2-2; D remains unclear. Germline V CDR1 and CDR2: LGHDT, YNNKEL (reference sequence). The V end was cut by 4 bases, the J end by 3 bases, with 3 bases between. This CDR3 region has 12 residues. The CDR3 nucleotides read TGTGCCAGCAGCCCGTACACCGGGGAGCTGTTTTTT. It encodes CASSPYTGELFF.

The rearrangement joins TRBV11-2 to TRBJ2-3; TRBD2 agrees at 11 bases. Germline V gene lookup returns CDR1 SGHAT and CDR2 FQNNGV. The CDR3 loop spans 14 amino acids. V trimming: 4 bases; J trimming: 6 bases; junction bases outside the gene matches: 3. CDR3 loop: CASSSSGRRDTQYF. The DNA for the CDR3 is TGTGCCAGCAGCTCTAGCGGGAGGAGGGATACGCAGTATTTT.

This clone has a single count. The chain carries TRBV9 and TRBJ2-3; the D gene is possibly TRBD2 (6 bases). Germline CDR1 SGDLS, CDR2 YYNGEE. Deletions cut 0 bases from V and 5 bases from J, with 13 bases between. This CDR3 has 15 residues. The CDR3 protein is CASSVALGGQDTQYF. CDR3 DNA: TGTGCCAGCAGCGTAGCCCTGGGAGGCCAAGATACGCAGTATTTT. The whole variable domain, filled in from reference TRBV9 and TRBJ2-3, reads DSGVTQTPKHLITATGQRVTLRCSPRSGDLSVYWYQQSLDQGLQFLIQYYNGEERAKGNILERFSAQQFPDLHSELNLSSLELGDSALYFCASSVALGGQDTQYFGPGTRLTVL.

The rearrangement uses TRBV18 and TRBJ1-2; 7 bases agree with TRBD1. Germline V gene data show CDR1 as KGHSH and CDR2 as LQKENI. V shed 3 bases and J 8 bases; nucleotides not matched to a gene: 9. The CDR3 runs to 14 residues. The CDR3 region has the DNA TGTGCCAGCTCACCCGACCCAGGGGGGAAAGGCTACACCTTC. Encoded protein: CASSPDPGGKGYTF.

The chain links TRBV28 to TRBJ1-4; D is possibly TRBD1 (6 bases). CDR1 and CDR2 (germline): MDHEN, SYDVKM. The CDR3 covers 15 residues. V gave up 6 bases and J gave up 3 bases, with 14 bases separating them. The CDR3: CASRRGGLANEKLFF. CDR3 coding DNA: TGTGCCAGCAGGCGGGGGGGGCTTGCTAATGAAAAACTGTTTTTT.